This T cell receptor (beta chain) is from a study of T cell repertoires in cytomegalovirus infection. Study context: Public TCR beta signatures were indicative of both CMV infection and a matching HLA type.

One entry per CDR3 protein, called by TCRdb with MiXCR from the reads. The sample shows about 890,000 distinct CDR3 sequences, around a third of them seen only once. Points from the study as a whole: The cumulative frequency of public TCR beta families distinguished individuals who carried CMV together with the relevant HLA. CMV-specific HLA-C-restricted TCR beta clonotypes dominated the ex vivo response.

The germline CDR1 and CDR2 sequences are ENHRY and SYGVKD. V lost 6 bases and J 6 bases, leaving 17 bases between the germline ends. This CDR3 is built from 14 residues. There are a few counts of this clonotype. Its target is not known. The clonotype originates from a human donor in good health (CMV status not recorded). Some clones in this sample may be carry-over from other donors' samples. This chain uses TRBV10-3 with TRBJ1-2; D is ambiguous. The sequencing used cultured CD8+ T cells from PBMCs, collected from culture after CMV antigen stimulation. The CDR3 bases are TGTGCCATCAGAATGGAGCGCCATGGCAATGGCTACACCTTC. This sequence encodes CAIRMERHGNGYTF.